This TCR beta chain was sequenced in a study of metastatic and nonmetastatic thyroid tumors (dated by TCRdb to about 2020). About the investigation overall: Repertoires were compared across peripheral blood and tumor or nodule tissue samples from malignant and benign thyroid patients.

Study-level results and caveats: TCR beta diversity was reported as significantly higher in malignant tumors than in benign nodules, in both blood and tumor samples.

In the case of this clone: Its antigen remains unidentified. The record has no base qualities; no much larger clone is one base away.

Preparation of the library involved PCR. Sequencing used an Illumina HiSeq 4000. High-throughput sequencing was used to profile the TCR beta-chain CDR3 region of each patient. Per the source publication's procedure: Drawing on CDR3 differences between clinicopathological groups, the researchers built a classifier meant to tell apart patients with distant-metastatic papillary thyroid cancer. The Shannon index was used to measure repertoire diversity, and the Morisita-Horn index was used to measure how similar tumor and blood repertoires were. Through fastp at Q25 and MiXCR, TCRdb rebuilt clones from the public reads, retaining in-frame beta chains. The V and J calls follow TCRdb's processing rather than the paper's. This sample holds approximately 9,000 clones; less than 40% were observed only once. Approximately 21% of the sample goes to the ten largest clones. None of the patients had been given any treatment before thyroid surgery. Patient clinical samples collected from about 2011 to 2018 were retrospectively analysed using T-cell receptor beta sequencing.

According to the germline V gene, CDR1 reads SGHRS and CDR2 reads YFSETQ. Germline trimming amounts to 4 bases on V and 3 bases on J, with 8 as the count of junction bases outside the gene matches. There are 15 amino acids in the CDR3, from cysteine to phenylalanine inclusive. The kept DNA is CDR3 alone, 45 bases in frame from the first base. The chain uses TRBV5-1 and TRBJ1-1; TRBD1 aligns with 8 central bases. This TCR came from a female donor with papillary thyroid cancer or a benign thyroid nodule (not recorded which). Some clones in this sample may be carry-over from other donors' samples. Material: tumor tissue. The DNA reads TGCGCCAGCAGCCCGACGACAGGGGCCCACACTGAAGCTTTCTTT. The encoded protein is CASSPTTGAHTEAFF.